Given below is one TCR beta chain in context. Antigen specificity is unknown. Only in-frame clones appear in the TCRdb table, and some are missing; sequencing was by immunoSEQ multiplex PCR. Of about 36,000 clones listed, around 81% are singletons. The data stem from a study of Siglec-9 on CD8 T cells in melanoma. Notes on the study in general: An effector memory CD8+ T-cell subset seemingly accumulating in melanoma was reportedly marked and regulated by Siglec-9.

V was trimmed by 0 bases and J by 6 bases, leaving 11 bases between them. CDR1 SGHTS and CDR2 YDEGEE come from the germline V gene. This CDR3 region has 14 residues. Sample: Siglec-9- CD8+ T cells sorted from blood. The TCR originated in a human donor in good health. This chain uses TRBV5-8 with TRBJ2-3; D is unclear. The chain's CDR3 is CASSLVRKADTQYF. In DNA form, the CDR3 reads TGTGCCAGCAGCTTGGTTAGGAAAGCGGATACGCAGTATTTT.